These 15 T cell receptor beta chains share one sample of origin, sequenced in a study of identical twins listed by TCRdb under 2016. The library was built by means of 5' RACE. TCRdb lists the instrument as Illumina HiSeq 2000. TCRdb redid the processing of the public reads, applying fastp at Q25 and MiXCR, and retained in-frame beta chains. Rows merge per CDR3 protein into single entries with the most common DNA and genes. Present in this sample are 120,000 to 150,000 distinct CDR3 sequences, around 3.4% of which were seen just once. 8.1% of the sample lies in the top ten. The sample was memory T cells sorted from blood. The cell subset or site tag for this specimen amounts to: CD45RO+ enriched T cells. The source of these receptors is a man aged 18 to 30 in good health.

This clonotype has ten or more counts. The chain couples TRBV15 to TRBJ2-5, with TRBD2 identical over 13 bases. This CDR3 contains 19 residues. Germline trimming cut 5 bases from V and 7 bases from J; bases unmatched to any gene: 19. CDR1 LNHNV and CDR2 YYDKDF come from the germline V gene (reference sequence). The CDR3 reads CATSAPSRTSGRRRVTQYF. The CDR3 DNA is TGTGCCACCAGCGCCCCTTCGAGGACTAGCGGGAGACGTCGGGTGACCCAGTACTTC.

This clonotype was seen repeatedly, ten times or more. The chain recombines TRBV3-1 with TRBJ2-6; 7 positions agree with TRBD2. Germline V gene lookup returns CDR1 LGHDT and CDR2 YNNKEL (reference sequence). V dropped 4 bases and J dropped 3; count of bases not matched to a gene: 3. CDR3 length: 15 residues. The CDR3 nucleotides read TGTGCCAGCAGCCTGGGAGGGGTTGGGGCCAACGTCCTGACTTTC. Amino acids: CASSLGGVGANVLTF.

This clonotype has at least ten counts. The chain couples TRBV7-9 to TRBJ2-7; D possibly corresponds to TRBD2 (6 bases). V lost 1 base, J lost 0 bases, and 13 bases lay in between. The CDR3 extends over 16 amino acids. The V gene's germline CDR1 is SEHNR and CDR2 FQNEAQ (reference sequence). The CDR3 loop reads CASSLESGWSSYEQYF. The CDR3 DNA is TGTGCCAGCAGCTTAGAAAGCGGGTGGTCCTCCTACGAGCAGTACTTC.

Ten or more counts support this clonotype. The V and J genes are TRBV5-1 and TRBJ2-3; a weak D match, TRBD2 (6 bases). V lost 1 base and J lost 5, with 11 bases in between. The CDR3 loop spans 14 amino acids. The germline V gene has CDR1 SGHRS and CDR2 YFSETQ. CDR3 sequence: CASSLSTRGDTQYF. Written as DNA, the CDR3 is TGCGCCAGCAGCTTGTCGACTAGGGGAGATACGCAGTATTTT.

This clonotype was seen many times. The V gene is TRBV11-2, the J gene TRBJ1-2, with D perhaps TRBD1 (5 bases). This CDR3 contains 12 residues. The V end was cut by 1 base, the J end by 10 bases, with 10 bases between. The germline V gene encodes CDR1 SGHAT and CDR2 FQNNGV. This CDR3 is CASSLAGSSYTF. The CDR3 DNA follows: TGTGCCAGCAGCTTAGCAGGGAGTTCCTACACCTTC.

This clonotype occurred many times. The chain joins TRBV29-1 to TRBJ2-1; D is unclear. Looked up from germline, CDR1 is SQVTM and CDR2 is ANQGSEA. The CDR3 runs to 15 residues. V was cut by 0 bases and J by 4 bases, with 13 bases left in between. CDR3 nucleotide sequence: TGCAGCGTTGAAGATAGGCTAGTTCCATACAATGAGCAGTTCTTC. It codes for CSVEDRLVPYNEQFF.

The table lists this clonotype with many counts. Here the CDR3 DNA reads TGCAGCGCCGAGGGACGGTACACAGATACGCAGTATTTT. It yields the protein CSAEGRYTDTQYF. The gene calls are TRBV29-1 and TRBJ2-3; D may be TRBD1 or TRBD2 (5 bases each). Germline CDR1 is SQVTM and CDR2 is ANQGSEA. The V end lost 7 bases, the J end lost 2 bases, and 13 bases lay between the germline ends. The CDR3 has 13 amino acids.

In this sample, this clonotype turned up a few times. J is TRBJ2-2 and V is TRBV7-6, with D tentatively TRBD1 (6 bases). CDR3 length: 14 amino acids. Germline V CDR1 and CDR2: SGHVS, FNYEAQ. V gave up 7 bases and J gave up 4 bases, with 13 bases separating them. Here the CDR3 DNA reads TGTGCCAGCACCGAACAGGGTCGCACCGGGGAGCTGTTTTTT. As protein: CASTEQGRTGELFF.

V and J are TRBV27 and TRBJ2-1; the match to TRBD2 covers 13 bases. J gave up 16 bases and V 6 bases, and 6 bases lay outside the gene matches. The CDR3 contains 12 residues. Per germline, CDR1 MNHEY and CDR2 SMNVEV (reference sequence). The CDR3 sequence: CASSLTSGRVFF. CDR3 nucleotide sequence: TGTGCCAGCAGCCTAACTAGCGGGAGGGTATTCTTC.

This clonotype has at least ten counts. This sequence joins TRBV7-6 and TRBJ2-3, with a tentative D call TRBD2 (6 bases). The V gene's germline CDR1 is SGHVS and CDR2 FNYEAQ. V lost 3 bases, J lost 6 bases, and 16 bases lay in between. This CDR3 contains 15 residues. The CDR3 DNA sequence: TGTGCCAGCAGCTTGACGGGGCGGGACGCGGATACGCAGTATTTT. The encoded protein is CASSLTGRDADTQYF.

In this sample, this clonotype turned up many times. CDR3 residues: CASSLDYSYEQYF. The CDR3, as DNA: TGTGCCAGCAGTTTAGACTACTCCTACGAGCAGTACTTC. The chain combines TRBV12-3 or TRBV12-4 with TRBJ2-7; D is ambiguous. The CDR3 totals 13 residues. Trimming took 1 base from V and 0 from J, leaving 4 bases between them.

This clonotype was picked up many times. This chain connects TRBV18 to TRBJ2-2, with D unresolved. Germline V CDR1 and CDR2: KGHSH, LQKENI. The CDR3 length is 16 residues. Trimming took off 0 bases at V and 4 bases at J, with 12 bases between the two ends. The CDR3 loop reads CASSPPNGLATGELFF. The CDR3 DNA is TGTGCCAGCTCACCACCGAACGGGTTGGCCACCGGGGAGCTGTTTTTT.

Many counts were recorded for this clonotype. The chain recombines TRBV29-1 with TRBJ1-2; D is possibly TRBD1 (5 bases). The CDR3 contains 15 residues. Germline values: CDR1 SQVTM, CDR2 ANQGSEA. Trimming took off 7 bases at V and 4 bases at J, with 22 bases between the two ends. The CDR3 DNA reads TGCAGCGCAGGATCCTCGACAGCCGCGGGCTATGGCTACACCTTC. It specifies CSAGSSTAAGYGYTF.

This clonotype has ten or more counts. This chain uses TRBV7-2 with TRBJ2-3; D not resolved. The CDR3 has 14 amino acids. CDR1 is SGHTA and CDR2 is FQGNSA in the germline V gene. V shed 8 bases and J shed 3 bases, with 15 bases lying between them. The CDR3 spells CASSVTEGTDTQYF. The CDR3 DNA sequence: TGTGCCAGCTCCGTAACCGAAGGGACAGATACGCAGTATTTT.

This clonotype was recorded many times. The chain recombines TRBV6-2 or TRBV6-3 with TRBJ2-7; D might be TRBD2 (7 bases). V lost 3 bases to trimming and J lost 2 bases, with 11 bases between them. The CDR3 consists of 14 residues. Germline CDR1 MNHEY, CDR2 SVGEGT. DNA for the CDR3: TGTGCCAGCAGTTATGGGGGGGACACCTACGAGCAGTACGTC. Amino acids: CASSYGGDTYEQYV.